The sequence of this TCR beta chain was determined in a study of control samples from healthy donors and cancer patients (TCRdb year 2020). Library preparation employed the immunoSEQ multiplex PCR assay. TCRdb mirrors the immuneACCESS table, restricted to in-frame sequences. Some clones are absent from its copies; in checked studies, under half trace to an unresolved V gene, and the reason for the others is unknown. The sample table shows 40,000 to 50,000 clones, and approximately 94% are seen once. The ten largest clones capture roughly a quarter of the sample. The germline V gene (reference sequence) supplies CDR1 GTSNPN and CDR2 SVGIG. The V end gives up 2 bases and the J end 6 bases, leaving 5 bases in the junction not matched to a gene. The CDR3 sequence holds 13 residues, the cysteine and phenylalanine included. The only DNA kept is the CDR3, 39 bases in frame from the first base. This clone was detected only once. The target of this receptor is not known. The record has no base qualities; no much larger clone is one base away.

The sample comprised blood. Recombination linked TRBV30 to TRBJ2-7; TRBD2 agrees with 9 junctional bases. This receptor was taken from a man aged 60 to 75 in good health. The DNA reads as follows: TGTGCCTGGAGTAGCGGACTAGCGAGCGAGCAGTACTTC. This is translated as CAWSSGLASEQYF.